The 30 T cell receptor beta chains presented below share a single source sample, sequenced in a study of shared clonotypes between healthy human individuals. Sequencing used immunoSEQ multiplex PCR; TCRdb keeps in-frame clones, though not all of them. The sample has some 380,000 clones, 95% to 97% seen once. The sequenced material came from memory CD8+ T cells sorted from blood. Noted subset: CD45RO+ cells pooled with CCR7-negative TemRA cells. These receptor sequences come from a man under 40 in good health.

In DNA, the CDR3 is TGTGCCAGCAGCTCAGGGACCGCGAAAAACATTCAGTACTTC. Residues: CASSSGTAKNIQYF. J is TRBJ2-4 and V is TRBV13; D assignment may be TRBD1 or TRBD2 (5 bases each). The V end lost 4 bases, the J end lost 4 bases, and 11 bases lay between the germline ends. CDR3 length: 14 residues. Germline V gene lookup returns CDR1 PRHDT and CDR2 FYEKMQ (reference sequence).

The rearrangement joins TRBV25-1 to TRBJ1-1; D perhaps matches TRBD1 (6 bases). V was clipped by 4 bases and J by 1 base, with 10 bases between them. Per germline, CDR1 MGHDK and CDR2 SYGVNS. The length of the CDR3 is 14 residues. The DNA of the CDR3 is TGTGCCAGCAGTGGGACAGTCAAGAACACTGAAGCTTTCTTT. It specifies CASSGTVKNTEAFF.

The CDR3 loop is CASSLVQETQYF. CDR3 bases: TGTGCCAGCAGCTTAGTACAAGAGACCCAGTACTTC. This chain uses TRBV11-2 with TRBJ2-5; no reliable D call. Germline CDR1 and CDR2: SGHAT and FQNNGV. Trimming took 1 base from V and 2 from J, leaving 2 bases between them. The CDR3 extends over 12 amino acids.

The CDR3 DNA sequence: TGTGCCTGGAGTGTCCTGGCAGAAGGCGGGGAGCTGTTTTTT. As protein: CAWSVLAEGGELFF. The J gene is TRBJ2-2, the V gene TRBV30; the D is unclear. There are 14 residues in the CDR3. Germline values: CDR1 GTSNPN, CDR2 SVGIG (reference sequence). Trimming removed 0 bases at V and 7 bases at J, with 12 bases between.

The rearrangement joins TRBV29-1 to TRBJ1-2; D may be TRBD1 (6 bases). The CDR3 loop spans 12 amino acids. With 4 bases removed from V and 9 bases from J, the gap between germline ends came to 15 bases. Germline assignment: CDR1 SQVTM and CDR2 ANQGSEA. The CDR3 sequence is CSVARGGLSYTF. Written as DNA, the CDR3 is TGCAGCGTTGCACGAGGGGGGCTAAGCTACACCTTC.

The CDR3 here is CSGFEERKTQYF. The CDR3 DNA follows: TGCAGCGGCTTTGAGGAGCGAAAGACCCAGTACTTC. The V call is TRBV29-1, the J call TRBJ2-5; D remains ambiguous. This CDR3 is 12 amino acids long. Germline V gives CDR1 SQVTM, CDR2 ANQGSEA. Deletions cut 7 bases from V and 6 bases from J, with 15 bases between. The full variable domain, rest sourced from reference TRBV29-1 and TRBJ2-5, is SAVISQKPSRDICQRGTSLTIQCQVDSQVTMMFWYRQQPGQSLTLIATANQGSEATYESGFVIDKFPISRPNLTFSTLTVSNMSPEDSSIYLCSGFEERKTQYFGPGTRLLVL.

The chain joins TRBV5-1 to TRBJ2-1, with 8 bases matching TRBD2. This CDR3 comprises 14 residues. Per germline, CDR1 SGHRS and CDR2 YFSETQ. J lost 5 bases, V lost 7 bases, and 8 bases had no gene match. The CDR3 spells CASGRLAQNNEQFF. DNA for the CDR3: TGCGCCAGCGGTAGACTAGCGCAGAACAATGAGCAGTTCTTC.

The J gene is TRBJ2-5, the V gene TRBV7-9; the match to TRBD1 covers 7 bases. Germline assignment: CDR1 SEHNR and CDR2 FQNEAQ (reference sequence). Germline trimming cut 1 base from V and 1 base from J; bases unmatched to any gene: 3. This CDR3 region has 15 residues. The CDR3 bases are TGTGCCAGCAGCTTAGTAGGACAGGTCCAAGAGACCCAGTACTTC. Encoded protein: CASSLVGQVQETQYF.

This sequence joins TRBV27 and TRBJ2-7; possibly TRBD1 for D (6 bases). This CDR3 region has 14 residues. V lost 5 bases to trimming and J lost 0 bases, with 11 bases between them. Germline values: CDR1 MNHEY, CDR2 SMNVEV (reference sequence). The CDR3 spells CASSPDSFSYEQYF. The CDR3 DNA reads as TGTGCCAGCAGTCCGGACAGTTTCTCCTACGAGCAGTACTTC.

V gene TRBV19 combines with J gene TRBJ2-1, with 10 bases that match TRBD2. J was trimmed by 4 bases and V by 7 bases; bases with no gene match: 4. The V gene's germline CDR1 is LNHDA and CDR2 SQIVND (reference sequence). The CDR3 length is 14 residues. CDR3 protein: CASTRTSGYNEQFF. The CDR3 DNA reads TGTGCCAGTACTCGGACTAGCGGATACAATGAGCAGTTCTTC. Supplemented by reference TRBV19 and TRBJ2-1, the full variable domain reads DGGITQSPKYLFRKEGQNVTLSCEQNLNHDAMYWYRQDPGQGLRLIYYSQIVNDFQKGDIAEGYSVSREKKESFPLTVTSAQKNPTAFYLCASTRTSGYNEQFFGPGTRLTVL.

The chain carries TRBV7-2 and TRBJ2-7; D perhaps matches TRBD2 (6 bases). The V end was cut by 4 bases, the J end by 2 bases, with 15 bases between. This CDR3 is built from 15 residues. Germline V gene sequence: CDR1 SGHTA, CDR2 FQGNSA. The CDR3 loop reads CASSSAAGTPYEQYF. CDR3 sequence (DNA): TGTGCCAGCAGCTCAGCAGCCGGGACTCCCTACGAGCAGTACTTC.

This clone was recorded only once. The chain links TRBV28 to TRBJ2-5; 8 bases line up with TRBD1. Trimming cost V 5 bases and J 5 bases; bases outside gene matches: 7. CDR3 size: 14 residues. The germline V gene has CDR1 MDHEN and CDR2 SYDVKM. The CDR3 region is CASSKGQGRETQYF. Written as DNA, the CDR3 is TGTGCCAGCAGTAAAGGACAGGGTAGGGAGACCCAGTACTTC.

The chain carries TRBV6-1 and TRBJ1-1; unclear D gene. V was trimmed by 3 bases and J by 1 base, leaving 6 bases between them. The germline CDR1 and CDR2 sequences are MNHNS and SASEGT. This CDR3 region has 13 residues. CDR3 bases: TGTGCCAGCAGTGAGGACCGGAACACTGAAGCTTTCTTT. It translates to CASSEDRNTEAFF.

CDR3 residues: CASSLRDTTYEQYF. In DNA, the CDR3 is TGCGCCAGCAGCCTCCGGGACACCACCTACGAGCAGTACTTC. The chain carries TRBV5-1 and TRBJ2-7; tentative D call: TRBD1 (6 bases). V lost 4 bases, J lost 2 bases, and 13 bases lay in between. There are 14 residues in the CDR3. CDR1 is SGHRS, CDR2 YFSETQ, per germline. Based on the CDR3 plus reference TRBV5-1 and TRBJ2-7, the full variable domain is KAGVTQTPRYLIKTRGQQVTLSCSPISGHRSVSWYQQTPGQGLQFLFEYFSETQRNKGNFPGRFSGRQFSNSRSEMNVSTLELGDSALYLCASSLRDTTYEQYFGPGTRLTVT.

This chain links TRBV28 with TRBJ1-5; TRBD1 matches at 8 bases. Per the germline V gene, CDR1 is MDHEN and CDR2 is SYDVKM. CDR3 length equals 17 residues. Trimming cost V 4 bases and J 6 bases; bases outside gene matches: 14. This CDR3 is CASSSPGDRGMGQPQHF. DNA for the CDR3: TGTGCCAGCAGTTCCCCCGGAGACAGGGGAATGGGTCAGCCCCAGCATTTT.

The chain joins TRBV19 to TRBJ2-7; possible D gene TRBD2, 5 bases. Germline V gene data show CDR1 as LNHDA and CDR2 as SQIVND (reference sequence). V was pared by 4 bases and J by 7 bases, with 11 bases between. There are 12 residues in the CDR3. CDR3 bases: TGTGCCAGTAGTAATCCCGCGGGTGAGCAGTACTTC. Amino acid sequence: CASSNPAGEQYF.

The chain uses TRBV11-3 and TRBJ1-1; D remains ambiguous. V lost 3 bases, J lost 5 bases, and 7 bases lay in between. In germline, CDR1 is SGHNT, CDR2 YENEEA. The CDR3 consists of 12 residues. The CDR3 sequence is CASSFSGTEAFF. The CDR3 nucleotides are TGTGCCAGCAGCTTTTCTGGGACTGAAGCTTTCTTT. The full variable domain, rest sourced from reference TRBV11-3 and TRBJ1-1, is EAGVVQSPRYKIIEKKQPVAFWCNPISGHNTLYWYLQNLGQGPELLIRYENEEAVDDSQLPKDRFSAERLKGVDSTLKIQPAELGDSAVYLCASSFSGTEAFFGQGTRLTVV.

The CDR3 region is CASSEYSASGRGEQFF. The CDR3 nucleotides read TGTGCCAGCAGTGAATATTCGGCTAGCGGGAGGGGTGAGCAGTTCTTC. The chain uses TRBV25-1 and TRBJ2-1; 12 bases line up with TRBD2. The CDR3 spans 16 residues. The germline V gene encodes CDR1 MGHDK and CDR2 SYGVNS. V lost 0 bases to trimming and J lost 9 bases; unmatched junction nucleotides: 6.

The chain couples TRBV4-1 to TRBJ2-7; unclear D gene. This CDR3 contains 15 residues. Germline loops: CDR1 MGHRA, CDR2 YSYEKL. Trimming took 0 bases from V and 5 from J, leaving 14 bases between them. The CDR3 protein is CASSQEAARSHEQYF. The CDR3, as DNA: TGCGCCAGCAGCCAAGAGGCAGCCCGAAGCCACGAGCAGTACTTC.

V is TRBV6-5 and J is TRBJ2-7; D assignment may be TRBD1 or TRBD2 (5 bases each). The CDR3 is made up of 16 amino acids. The V end was cut by 1 base, the J end by 4 bases, with 17 bases between. Germline V CDR1 and CDR2: MNHEY, SVGAGI. This CDR3 reads CASSYWGTSSIYEQYF. DNA for the CDR3: TGTGCCAGCAGTTACTGGGGGACCTCCTCCATATACGAGCAGTACTTC.

This chain connects TRBV5-4 to TRBJ2-7; TRBD2 agrees at 8 bases. The V and J ends lost 3 bases and 3 bases, in that order; junction bases with no gene match: 2. The CDR3 is 13 amino acids. Germline V CDR1 and CDR2: SGHNT, YYREEE (reference sequence). The CDR3 loop reads CASSSGTSYEQYF. The CDR3, as DNA: TGTGCCAGCAGCTCTGGGACTAGCTACGAGCAGTACTTC.

The chain recombines TRBV4-1 with TRBJ2-4; D uncertain. The CDR3 spans 15 residues. Per the germline V gene, CDR1 is MGHRA and CDR2 is YSYEKL. V gave up 0 bases and J gave up 6 bases, with 12 bases separating them. The CDR3 is CASSQERALGNIQYF. Here the CDR3 DNA reads TGCGCCAGCAGCCAAGAAAGGGCTCTGGGAAACATTCAGTACTTC.

This chain links TRBV28 with TRBJ1-2, with TRBD1 matching over 8 bases. J lost 0 bases, V lost 3 bases, and 9 bases had no gene match. The CDR3 totals 17 residues. Germline CDR1 is MDHEN and CDR2 is SYDVKM. Here the CDR3 DNA reads TGTGCCAGCAGTTTGCTAGGCAGGGGGCACCCTAACTATGGCTACACCTTC. Its protein product is CASSLLGRGHPNYGYTF.

The chain couples TRBV6-1 to TRBJ2-3; TRBD2 agrees at 7 bases. The CDR3 loop spans 14 amino acids. V dropped 11 bases and J dropped 1; count of bases not matched to a gene: 9. Germline loops: CDR1 MNHNS, CDR2 SASEGT. CDR3 region: CAGSGIKGTDTQYF. CDR3 coding DNA: TGTGCCGGAAGCGGGATTAAGGGCACAGATACGCAGTATTTT.

This clone turned up a few times. This rearrangement joins TRBV27 to TRBJ2-7; the match to TRBD1 covers 11 bases. Germline values: CDR1 MNHEY, CDR2 SMNVEV (reference sequence). This CDR3 spans 14 amino acids. Losses at the gene ends were 3 bases for V and 3 bases for J; bases not matched to a gene: 1. The CDR3, as DNA: TGTGCCAGCAGTTTCGGGACAGGGGGCTACGAGCAGTACTTC. It yields the protein CASSFGTGGYEQYF.

This chain connects TRBV6-6 to TRBJ2-3; D call uncertain. CDR1 is MNHNY and CDR2 is SVGAGI in the germline V gene (reference sequence). The CDR3 loop spans 15 amino acids. V was clipped by 0 bases and J by 4 bases, with 11 bases between them. This chain's CDR3 is CASSYSIAGADTQYF. The CDR3 coding sequence is TGTGCCAGCAGTTACTCGATTGCTGGGGCAGATACGCAGTATTTT.

This clone has only one observation. V is TRBV19 and J is TRBJ2-3; 11 bases are a match to TRBD2. The CDR3 extends over 16 amino acids. With 4 bases clipped from V and 5 bases from J, the junction kept 8 bases outside the gene matches. CDR1 is LNHDA, CDR2 SQIVND, per germline (reference sequence). This CDR3 reads CASSNPTSGSIDTQYF. The CDR3 bases are TGTGCCAGTAGTAATCCCACTAGCGGGAGTATAGATACGCAGTATTTT.

The chain links TRBV7-2 to TRBJ2-7; no reliable D call. Germline V lookup: CDR1 SGHTA, CDR2 FQGNSA. This CDR3 is 12 amino acids long. Trimming took 5 bases from V and 0 from J, leaving 5 bases between them. The DNA for the CDR3 is TGTGCCAGCAGCCCGATCTCCTACGAGCAGTACTTC. Translation gives CASSPISYEQYF.

CDR3 sequence reads: CASRGYGYTF. CDR3 DNA: TGTGCCAGCAGGGGCTATGGCTACACCTTC. The rearrangement links TRBV2 to TRBJ1-2, with D uncertain. The V gene's germline CDR1 is SNHLY and CDR2 FYNNEI. The length of the CDR3 is 10 residues. V shed 6 bases and J shed 4 bases, with 3 bases lying between them.

J is TRBJ2-5 and V is TRBV18, with 13 positions matching TRBD2. Germline assignment: CDR1 KGHSH and CDR2 LQKENI. V gave up 4 bases and J gave up 1 base; unmatched junction bases: 3. This CDR3 contains 16 residues. The CDR3 coding sequence is TGTGCCAGCTCACTCGGGACTAGCGGGACCCAAGAGACCCAGTACTTC. It specifies CASSLGTSGTQETQYF.